Listed here are 19 T cell receptor beta chains from one sample, sequenced in a study of shared clonotypes between healthy human individuals. TCRdb keeps only in-frame clones here, not all; method: immunoSEQ multiplex PCR. Altogether roughly 1 million clones are present, about 74% being singletons, with the ten largest covering about 1.5%. Sequenced material: memory CD4+ T cells sorted from blood. The subset is: CD45RA-negative fraction. The origin of the receptors is a man aged 18 to 29 in good health.

The chain employs TRBV11-3 and TRBJ2-7; D is possibly TRBD1 (7 bases). Germline lookup yields CDR1 SGHNT and CDR2 YENEEA. The CDR3 totals 14 residues. V was pared by 5 bases and J by 7 bases, with 18 bases between. CDR3 in DNA: TGTGCCAGCAGCCTCCGGGACGCAGGGGGGGAGCAGTACTTC. It specifies CASSLRDAGGEQYF.

The count of this clone is one. Other DNA sequences within the sample encode an identical CDR3. The V gene is TRBV14, the J gene TRBJ2-2, with D hard to call. V lost 2 bases and J lost 6, with 4 bases in between. Germline V gene lookup returns CDR1 SGHDN and CDR2 FVKESK. The CDR3 is made up of 12 amino acids. The CDR3 nucleotides are TGTGCCAGCAGCCAAACCCCCGGGGAGCTGTTTTTT. It translates to CASSQTPGELFF. The complete variable domain, with remaining parts taken from reference TRBV14 and TRBJ2-2, reads EAGVTQFPSHSVIEKGQTVTLRCDPISGHDNLYWYRRVMGKEIKFLLHFVKESKQDESGMPNNRFLAERTGGTYSTLKVQPAELEDSGVYFCASSQTPGELFFGEGSRLTVL.

The chain is built from TRBV11-3 and TRBJ2-3; D perhaps matches TRBD2 (6 bases). The CDR3 runs to 14 residues. V was pared by 0 bases and J by 8 bases, with 12 bases between. The germline V gene has CDR1 SGHNT and CDR2 YENEEA. Here the CDR3 DNA reads TGTGCCAGCAGCTTAGAGCGGGGCCAGGGTACGCAGTATTTT. This codes for CASSLERGQGTQYF.

This chain joins TRBV21-1 and TRBJ2-7; the table's D call, TRBD2, has no DNA check behind it. TRBV21-1 is an annotated pseudogene. CDR3 length: 14 amino acids. The CDR3 sequence: CASSKVREFREQYF. In DNA, the CDR3 is TGTGCCAGCAGCAAAGTGAGGGAGTTCCGCGAGCAGTACTTC.

The chain combines TRBV5-1 with TRBJ2-7; no clear D. The CDR3 runs to 14 residues. Deletions cut 7 bases from V and 3 bases from J, with 17 bases between. CDR1 SGHRS and CDR2 YFSETQ come from the germline V gene. The chain's CDR3 is CASSLDRTFYEQYF. The CDR3 DNA follows: TGCGCCAGCTCCCTGGACCGTACGTTCTACGAGCAGTACTTC. Supplemented by reference TRBV5-1 and TRBJ2-7, the full variable domain reads KAGVTQTPRYLIKTRGQQVTLSCSPISGHRSVSWYQQTPGQGLQFLFEYFSETQRNKGNFPGRFSGRQFSNSRSEMNVSTLELGDSALYLCASSLDRTFYEQYFGPGTRLTVT.

The V gene is TRBV27, the J gene TRBJ1-6; tentative D call: TRBD1 (5 bases). Germline V gives CDR1 MNHEY, CDR2 SMNVEV (reference sequence). V was pared by 5 bases and J by 7 bases, with 21 bases between. This CDR3 is 17 amino acids long. The CDR3 spells CASSPGAFYKKNSPLHF. CDR3 sequence (DNA): TGTGCCAGCAGTCCTGGGGCCTTCTATAAGAAAAATTCACCCCTCCACTTT.

V is TRBV5-1 and J is TRBJ1-1; 8 bases agree with TRBD1. V was pared by 4 bases and J by 5 bases, with 7 bases of the junction left unmatched. CDR3 length: 14 amino acids. The germline gives CDR1 SGHRS, CDR2 YFSETQ. CDR3 sequence reads: CASSATGERTEAFF. In DNA form, the CDR3 reads TGCGCCAGCAGCGCGACAGGGGAAAGGACTGAAGCTTTCTTT.

V usage is TRBV28 and J usage is TRBJ2-6; 7 bases match TRBD1. The CDR3 extends over 19 amino acids. V lost 3 bases and J lost 0; bases outside the gene matches: 11. Germline-derived CDR1 and CDR2 are MDHEN and SYDVKM. CDR3: CASSFKRVDRTSGANVLTF. In DNA form, the CDR3 reads TGTGCCAGCAGTTTCAAAAGAGTGGACAGGACCTCTGGGGCCAACGTCCTGACTTTC.

The V call is TRBV11-2, the J call TRBJ1-2; D call uncertain. The V gene's germline CDR1 is SGHAT and CDR2 FQNNGV. The CDR3 contains 15 residues. The germline V and J ends were trimmed by 1 base and 8 bases, with 17 bases remaining between them. The CDR3 bases are TGTGCCAGCAGCTTAGGGTCCCAGCAACCCTTGGGCTACACCTTC. This sequence encodes CASSLGSQQPLGYTF.

The chain links TRBV11-2 to TRBJ2-3; the match to TRBD2 covers 9 bases. The CDR3 runs 19 residues. The junction had 10 bases not matched to a gene; V was cut back by 0 bases and J by 0 bases. Germline V gives CDR1 SGHAT, CDR2 FQNNGV. This CDR3 reads CASSLEGLLAGGSTDTQYF. In DNA form, the CDR3 reads TGTGCCAGCAGCTTAGAAGGACTACTAGCGGGTGGGAGCACAGATACGCAGTATTTT.

This chain connects TRBV6-1 to TRBJ2-7; D remains unclear. V lost 1 base and J lost 2, with 9 bases in between. The germline V gene has CDR1 MNHNS and CDR2 SASEGT. CDR3 length: 14 residues. The CDR3 protein is CASSEVGSTYEQYF. CDR3 nucleotides: TGTGCCAGCAGTGAAGTAGGATCCACCTACGAGCAGTACTTC.

The chain uses TRBV5-4 and TRBJ2-6; 9 nucleotides line up with TRBD1. The length of the CDR3 is 19 residues. J gave up 0 bases and V 0 bases, and 7 bases lay outside the gene matches. Germline V CDR1 and CDR2: SGHNT, YYREEE (reference sequence). The CDR3 loop reads CASSLARTGALSGANVLTF. CDR3 nucleotides: TGTGCCAGCAGCTTGGCCAGGACAGGGGCGCTCTCTGGGGCCAACGTCCTGACTTTC.

The chain employs TRBV5-1 and TRBJ1-2; D is unclear. CDR3 length equals 13 residues. V lost 0 bases and J lost 6, with 9 bases in between. Germline V lookup: CDR1 SGHRS, CDR2 YFSETQ. The CDR3 here is CASSLDTKDGYTF. CDR3 DNA: TGCGCCAGCAGCTTGGACACTAAGGATGGCTACACCTTC.

The chain carries TRBV12-5 and TRBJ1-3; perhaps TRBD1 as D (6 bases). V gave up 6 bases and J gave up 2 bases, with 14 bases separating them. The germline CDR1 and CDR2 sequences are LGHNT and FRNRAP. This CDR3 spans 15 amino acids. CDR3 sequence: CASGHKTGPGNTIYF. The DNA of the CDR3 is TGTGCTAGTGGACATAAGACAGGACCTGGAAACACCATATATTTT.

This clone was picked up many times. The chain has TRBV11-2 and TRBJ2-3; D gene uncertain. With 4 bases removed from V and 0 bases from J, the gap between germline ends came to 11 bases. CDR1 and CDR2 (germline): SGHAT, FQNNGV. The CDR3 spans 15 residues. The CDR3 loop is CASSSPRASTDTQYF. Here the CDR3 DNA reads TGTGCCAGCAGCTCACCGAGAGCTAGCACAGATACGCAGTATTTT.

The V and J genes are TRBV18 and TRBJ2-7, with D possibly called TRBD1 or TRBD2 (5 bases each). Germline CDR1 reads KGHSH; CDR2 reads LQKENI. The CDR3 totals 14 residues. V shed 5 bases and J shed 2 bases, with 13 bases lying between them. The CDR3 sequence: CASSSGTEPYEQYF. In nucleotides, the CDR3 is TGTGCCAGCTCATCCGGGACGGAGCCCTACGAGCAGTACTTC. Supplemented by reference TRBV18 and TRBJ2-7, the full variable domain reads NAGVMQNPRHLVRRRGQEARLRCSPMKGHSHVYWYRQLPEEGLKFMVYLQKENIIDESGMPKERFSAEFPKEGPSILRIQQVVRGDSAAYFCASSSGTEPYEQYFGPGTRLTVT.

This chain links TRBV6-4 with TRBJ1-5; D is undetermined. Germline V gene sequence: CDR1 MRHNA, CDR2 SNTAGT. The CDR3 consists of 15 residues. V was shortened by 2 bases and J by 5 bases, with 13 bases between the two germline ends. CDR3 sequence: CASSDGRDFDQPQHF. CDR3 sequence (DNA): TGTGCCAGCAGTGACGGGAGGGATTTTGATCAGCCCCAGCATTTT.

This chain joins TRBV10-3 and TRBJ1-4; 9 bases align to TRBD1. Per the germline V gene, CDR1 is ENHRY and CDR2 is SYGVKD. V lost 3 bases and J lost 4; bases outside the gene matches: 3. This CDR3 is built from 15 residues. CDR3 sequence reads: CAISDQTGGNEKLFF. CDR3 bases: TGTGCCATCAGTGATCAGACAGGGGGTAATGAAAAACTGTTTTTT.

This clone was picked up a small number of times. The rearrangement joins TRBV6-1 to TRBJ2-3; tentative D call: TRBD2 (5 bases). Trimming left V 10 bases short and J 3 bases short, with 20 bases between. CDR1 and CDR2 from the germline V gene are MNHNS and SASEGT. This CDR3 is built from 15 residues. The CDR3 here is CATDHPHGGTDTQYF. The CDR3 DNA follows: TGTGCCACTGATCATCCCCATGGCGGGACAGATACGCAGTATTTT.